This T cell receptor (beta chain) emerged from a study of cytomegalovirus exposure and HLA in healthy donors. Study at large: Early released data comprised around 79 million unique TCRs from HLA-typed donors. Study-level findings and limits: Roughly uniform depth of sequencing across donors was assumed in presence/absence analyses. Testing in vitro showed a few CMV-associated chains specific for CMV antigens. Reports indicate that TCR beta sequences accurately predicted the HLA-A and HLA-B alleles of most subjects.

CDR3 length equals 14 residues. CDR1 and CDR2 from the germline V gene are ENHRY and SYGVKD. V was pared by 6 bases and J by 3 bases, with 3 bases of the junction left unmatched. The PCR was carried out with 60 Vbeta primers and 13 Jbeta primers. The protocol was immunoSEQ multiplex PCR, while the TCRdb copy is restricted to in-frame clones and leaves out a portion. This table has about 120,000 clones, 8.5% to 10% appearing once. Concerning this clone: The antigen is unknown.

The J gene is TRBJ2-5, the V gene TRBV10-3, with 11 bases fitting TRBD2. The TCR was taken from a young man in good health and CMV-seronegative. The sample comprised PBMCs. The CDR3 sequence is CAISLAGGEETQYF. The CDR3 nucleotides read TGTGCCATCAGCCTAGCGGGAGGAGAAGAGACCCAGTACTTC.